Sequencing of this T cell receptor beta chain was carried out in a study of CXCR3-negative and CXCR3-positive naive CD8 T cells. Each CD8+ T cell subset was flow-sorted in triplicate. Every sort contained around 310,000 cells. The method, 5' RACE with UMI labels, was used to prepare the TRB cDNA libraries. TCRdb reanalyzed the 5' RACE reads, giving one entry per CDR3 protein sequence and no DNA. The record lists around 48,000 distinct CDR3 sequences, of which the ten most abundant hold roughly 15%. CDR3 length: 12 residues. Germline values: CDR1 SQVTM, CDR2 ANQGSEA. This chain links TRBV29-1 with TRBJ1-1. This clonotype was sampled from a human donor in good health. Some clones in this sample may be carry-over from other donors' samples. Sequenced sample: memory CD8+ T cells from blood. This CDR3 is CSVVGGETEAFF.